These 27 T cell receptor beta chains originate from one sample sequenced in a study of T cells after yellow fever vaccination. TCRdb redid the calling of the 5' RACE reads with MiXCR, one entry per CDR3 protein. Of 300,000 to 400,000 distinct CDR3 sequences listed, 8% to 10% are singletons. Specimen: PBMCs, collected on the day of the first yellow fever vaccination. The receptors shown here come from a man aged 18-30 years who received the YFV17D yellow fever vaccine.

This clonotype was detected a few times. The chain combines TRBV20-1 with TRBJ1-5, with a weak D call TRBD1 (5 bases). CDR3 length: 15 residues. The germline V gene has CDR1 DFQATT and CDR2 SNEGSKA (reference sequence). V was shortened by 1 base and J by 4 bases, with 14 bases between the two germline ends. In DNA form, the CDR3 reads TGCAGTGCTAGAGGTCCGGGACCCGCTAATCAGCCCCAGCATTTT. As protein: CSARGPGPANQPQHF.

The CDR3 loop reads CASSPQSLAGSGETQYF. CDR3 in DNA: TGTGCCAGCAGCCCCCAGTCCCTAGCGGGGTCGGGGGAGACCCAGTACTTC. The chain combines TRBV7-2 with TRBJ2-5, with 9 bases aligning to TRBD2. The CDR3 spans 17 residues. Trimming removed 5 bases from V and 5 bases from J; junction bases left unmatched: 15. Germline V gene data show CDR1 as SGHTA and CDR2 as FQGNSA.

This clonotype was seen at least ten times. This chain links TRBV18 with TRBJ1-5; D not resolved. The CDR3 has 13 amino acids. The V gene's germline CDR1 is KGHSH and CDR2 LQKENI. V lost 6 bases and J 4 bases, leaving 10 bases between the germline ends. The CDR3 loop reads CASSGSGNQPQHF. CDR3 nucleotides: TGTGCCAGCTCTGGCAGTGGTAATCAGCCCCAGCATTTT.

This clonotype was counted only a few times. The chain is built from TRBV6-1 and TRBJ1-4, with D possibly TRBD1 on 6 matching bases. The V gene lost 7 bases and the J gene lost 3 bases, with 21 bases spanning the gap. CDR3 size: 17 residues. The germline V gene encodes CDR1 MNHNS and CDR2 SASEGT. CDR3 nucleotides: TGTGCCAGCACCGCACGACCCGGGGGCCTAGCTAATGAAAAACTGTTTTTT. Residues: CASTARPGGLANEKLFF.

This clonotype was counted ten times or more. The V call is TRBV1, the J call TRBJ2-7; no check of the table's D call, TRBD1, against the DNA was made. TRBV1 is marked as a pseudogene. The CDR3 contains 15 residues. CDR3 bases: TGCACCAGCAGCCAGACAGGGGGTGAAACCTACGAGCAGTACTTC. It is translated as CTSSQTGGETYEQYF.

V is TRBV25-1 and J is TRBJ1-2; unclear D gene. Trimming removed 3 bases from V and 4 bases from J, with 9 bases in between. The CDR3 is made up of 13 amino acids. Germline V gene data show CDR1 as MGHDK and CDR2 as SYGVNS. The DNA for the CDR3 is TGTGCCAGCAGTGAGACAACCGGCTATGGCTACACCTTC. Translated, it gives CASSETTGYGYTF.

The chain's CDR3 is CSVEDLMNTEAFF. CDR3 in DNA: TGCAGCGTTGAAGACCTCATGAACACTGAAGCTTTCTTT. The genes are TRBV29-1 and TRBJ1-1; D is uncertain. The CDR3 is 13 amino acids. With 0 bases removed from V and 0 bases from J, the gap between germline ends came to 5 bases. Per the germline V gene, CDR1 is SQVTM and CDR2 is ANQGSEA.

This clonotype was observed a few times. This chain links TRBV7-9 with TRBJ2-5; 8 bases fit TRBD2. The ends lost 3 bases at V and 1 base at J; junction bases unmatched: 7. The CDR3 consists of 16 residues. Germline CDR1 and CDR2: SEHNR and FQNEAQ (reference sequence). The DNA of the CDR3 is TGTGCCAGCAGCTTCATACTCGGGGGGGCCCAAGAGACCCAGTACTTC. As protein: CASSFILGGAQETQYF.

There are a few counts of this clonotype. This chain links TRBV20-1 with TRBJ2-2; 8 nucleotides line up with TRBD1. The CDR3 sequence is 14 residues long. Trimming cost V 6 bases and J 6 bases; bases outside gene matches: 9. Looked up from germline, CDR1 is DFQATT and CDR2 is SNEGSKA (reference sequence). CDR3 coding DNA: TGCAGTGCCCCCCAGGGGGCGTTCGCCGGGGAGCTGTTTTTT. Residues: CSAPQGAFAGELFF.

This clonotype was picked up a small number of times. The V call is TRBV5-1, the J call TRBJ2-7; D possibly uses TRBD1 or TRBD2 (5 bases each). Trimming cost V 3 bases and J 0 bases, with 28 bases left between them. This CDR3 spans 20 amino acids. Germline assignment: CDR1 SGHRS and CDR2 YFSETQ. As DNA, the CDR3 is TGCGCCAGCAGCTCGCGCCCGAGGGGTCCTAGGCCGATCAGCTCCTACGAGCAGTACTTC. Its protein is CASSSRPRGPRPISSYEQYF.

There are a few counts of this clonotype. This chain links TRBV6-4 with TRBJ2-1; 10 nucleotides line up with TRBD1. This CDR3 spans 15 amino acids. Germline CDR1 MRHNA, CDR2 SNTAGT. Trimming removed 4 bases from V and 6 bases from J; junction bases left unmatched: 6. As DNA, the CDR3 is TGTGCCAGCAGTGTCGACAGGGGGCCCGGCAATGAGCAGTTCTTC. Its translation: CASSVDRGPGNEQFF.

This clonotype was seen a few times. The V gene is TRBV20-1, the J gene TRBJ2-1; D gene unclear. Germline CDR1 is DFQATT and CDR2 is SNEGSKA (reference sequence). The CDR3 spans 16 residues. Trimming shortened V by 0 bases and J by 0 bases, and 12 bases separated the two germline ends. This CDR3 reads CSARDSTQSSYNEQFF. Here the CDR3 DNA reads TGCAGTGCTAGAGATTCGACGCAGAGCTCCTACAATGAGCAGTTCTTC.

The chain carries TRBV2 and TRBJ2-3; tentative D call: TRBD2 (6 bases). Trimming shortened V by 7 bases and J by 6 bases, and 11 bases separated the two germline ends. Germline CDR1 SNHLY, CDR2 FYNNEI. The length of the CDR3 is 12 residues. The CDR3 loop reads CASTGGGDTQYF. For the CDR3, the DNA is TGTGCCAGCACCGGGGGAGGCGATACGCAGTATTTT.

The chain links TRBV6-5 to TRBJ2-1; no clear D. The CDR3 has 12 residues. Trimming stripped 7 bases from V and 4 bases from J, with 8 bases between. CDR1 is MNHEY and CDR2 is SVGAGI in the germline V gene. CDR3 in amino acids: CASTSRYNEQFF. CDR3 sequence (DNA): TGTGCCAGCACCTCACGTTACAATGAGCAGTTCTTC.

This clonotype has a count of ten or more. The chain couples TRBV7-2 to TRBJ2-3, with TRBD1 identical over 10 bases. The J segment lost 7 bases and the V segment lost 2 bases, leaving 3 bases of the junction unmatched. Germline V gene sequence: CDR1 SGHTA, CDR2 FQGNSA. This CDR3 region has 14 residues. The CDR3: CASSLLGQGNTQYF. The CDR3 coding sequence is TGTGCCAGCAGCTTATTGGGACAGGGGAATACGCAGTATTTT.

CDR3 loop: CASSRREAETQYF. The DNA for the CDR3 is TGTGCCAGCAGCCGCAGGGAGGCAGAGACCCAGTACTTC. The chain links TRBV7-2 to TRBJ2-5, with D perhaps matching TRBD2 (6 bases). This CDR3 region has 13 residues. Trimming removed 5 bases from V and 4 bases from J, with 11 bases in between. Germline CDR1 reads SGHTA; CDR2 reads FQGNSA.

This clonotype was seen a handful of times. The chain employs TRBV7-6 and TRBJ1-4, with D uncertain. The germline gives CDR1 SGHVS, CDR2 FNYEAQ. V dropped 2 bases and J dropped 2 bases, with 3 bases sitting between them. CDR3 length equals 13 residues. The CDR3 protein is CASSLQTNEKLFF. The CDR3 DNA reads TGTGCCAGCAGCTTACAGACTAATGAAAAACTGTTTTTT.

This clonotype appeared many times. Written as DNA, the CDR3 is TGTGCCAGCAGCTCCACTCGGGCGGGACAGGGGCTCTACGAGCAGTACTTC. Amino acids: CASSSTRAGQGLYEQYF. The rearrangement joins TRBV7-9 to TRBJ2-7; TRBD1 aligns across 10 bases. With V trimmed by 4 bases and J by 3 bases, 12 bases remained unmatched. Germline V gene data show CDR1 as SEHNR and CDR2 as FQNEAQ (reference sequence). This CDR3 comprises 17 residues.

The CDR3 sequence: CASSLFHRGYNEQFF. The CDR3 DNA is TGTGCCAGCAGCTTGTTTCACAGGGGTTACAATGAGCAGTTCTTC. This chain connects TRBV5-5 to TRBJ2-1, with 7 nucleotides matching TRBD1. The CDR3 sequence is 15 residues long. Per the germline V gene, CDR1 is SGHKS and CDR2 is YYEKEE (reference sequence). Trimming took 1 base from V and 4 from J; bases not matched to a gene: 5.

This clonotype was recorded a few times. The rearrangement joins TRBV25-1 to TRBJ1-6; a possible D gene is TRBD1 (5 bases). The CDR3 runs to 17 residues. Trimming shortened V by 4 bases and J by 6 bases, and 19 bases separated the two germline ends. Germline lookup yields CDR1 MGHDK and CDR2 SYGVNS. The CDR3 DNA reads TGTGCCAGCAGTGTAACAGGAGTGCCTTCGGGTAATTCACCCCTCCACTTT. Translated, it gives CASSVTGVPSGNSPLHF.

This clonotype was detected a few times. This chain links TRBV15 with TRBJ1-4; tentative D call: TRBD1 (5 bases). Germline CDR1 and CDR2: LNHNV and YYDKDF (reference sequence). The CDR3 length is 15 residues. V was cut by 0 bases and J by 8 bases, with 13 bases left in between. CDR3 protein: CATSRDRGWDEKLFF. CDR3 sequence (DNA): TGTGCCACCAGCAGAGACCGGGGCTGGGACGAAAAACTGTTTTTT.

This clonotype was counted only a few times. This chain joins TRBV25-1 and TRBJ1-1, with a tentative D call TRBD1 (6 bases). CDR3 size: 13 residues. The V end was cut by 8 bases, the J end by 6 bases, with 16 bases between. CDR1 and CDR2 (germline): MGHDK, SYGVNS. The CDR3 sequence: CASVSGGYAEAFF. CDR3 DNA sequence: TGTGCCAGCGTTAGCGGGGGCTATGCTGAAGCTTTCTTT.

The V gene is TRBV7-9, the J gene TRBJ2-1; D not certain. The length of the CDR3 is 13 residues. Germline CDR1 is SEHNR and CDR2 is FQNEAQ (reference sequence). The V end lost 5 bases, the J end lost 7 bases, and 12 bases lay between the germline ends. The CDR3 is CASSPEPVNEQFF. The CDR3 DNA sequence: TGTGCCAGCAGCCCAGAACCCGTAAATGAGCAGTTCTTC.

This clonotype has more than one count but fewer than ten. DNA for the CDR3: TGTGCCAGCCGAGGGTCAACTAATGAAAAACTGTTTTTT. Amino acids: CASRGSTNEKLFF. The chain couples TRBV6-1 to TRBJ1-4; D gene uncertain. Germline CDR1 MNHNS, CDR2 SASEGT. The CDR3 loop spans 13 amino acids. Trimming pared 8 bases from V and 0 bases from J, leaving 7 bases between.

This clonotype was observed a handful of times. This CDR3 fails to terminate in the conserved phenylalanine or tryptophan, so it likely reflects a read error. The gene calls are TRBV4-3 and TRBJ1-1; D is unclear. V lost 2 bases and J lost 10, with 14 bases in between. There are 13 residues in the CDR3. Per the germline V gene, CDR1 is LGHNA and CDR2 is YSLEER. CDR3 coding DNA: TGCGCCAGCAGCCAAACGAGAGGCGTGGGAGCTTTCCTT. Its protein is CASSQTRGVGAFL.

This clonotype was seen only a few times. This rearrangement joins TRBV14 to TRBJ1-2; D gene unclear. The germline V gene has CDR1 SGHDN and CDR2 FVKESK. The CDR3 extends over 14 amino acids. Trimming left V 5 bases short and J 4 bases short, with 14 bases between. CDR3 DNA sequence: TGTGCCAGCAGCATAAAGACCGACGGCTATGGCTACACCTTC. Translated: CASSIKTDGYGYTF.

The chain employs TRBV4-1 and TRBJ1-2; 7 nucleotides match TRBD1. The V and J ends lost 8 bases and 7 bases, in that order; junction bases with no gene match: 13. Germline V lookup: CDR1 MGHRA, CDR2 YSYEKL. This CDR3 comprises 14 residues. CDR3 DNA sequence: TGCGCCAGCTCAGGGGGGACTGTTATTGGTGGCTACACCTTC. Its translation is CASSGGTVIGGYTF.